This T cell receptor beta chain stems from a study of T-cell memory formation after mild COVID-19. TCRdb re-called the 5' RACE reads with MiXCR, one entry per CDR3 protein. The sample lists about half a million distinct CDR3 sequences; around a sixth were seen once. Whole-study results and caveats: CD4+ contracting clones were mainly CM and EM; CD8+ ones, EMRA. Pre-infection memory harbored some responding clones, suggesting cross-reactive memory joined.

Notes on this clonotype: What it binds is unknown.

The CDR3 totals 15 residues. CDR1 and CDR2 (germline): SGDLS, YYNGEE. J lost 6 bases, V lost 7 bases, and 11 bases had no gene match. The TCR sequence derives from an adult woman who had mild COVID-19 (a few samples of this study predate the infection). Cell type and time point are not known. The sequenced material came from PBMCs or a T cell subset sorted from them (not recorded which). The V and J genes are TRBV9 and TRBJ2-3; 10 nucleotides line up with TRBD1. The CDR3 protein is CASERGQGRADTQYF. The CDR3 DNA follows: TGTGCCAGCGAGAGGGGACAGGGGCGGGCGGATACGCAGTATTTT.